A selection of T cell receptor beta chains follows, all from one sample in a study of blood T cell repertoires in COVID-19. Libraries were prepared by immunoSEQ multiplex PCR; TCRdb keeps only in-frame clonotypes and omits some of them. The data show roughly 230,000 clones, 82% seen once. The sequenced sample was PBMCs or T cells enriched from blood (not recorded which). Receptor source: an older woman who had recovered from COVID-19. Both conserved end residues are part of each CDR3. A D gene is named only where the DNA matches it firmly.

CASSERVIEAFF,TRBV6-1,TRBJ1-1,.
CASSTASGTGGGYTF,TRBV19,TRBJ1-2,TRBD1
CASGLAGGGNQPQHF,TRBV12-5,TRBJ1-5,.
CSVEGGQGRYEQYF,TRBV29-1,TRBJ2-7,.
CASSLGPSSGRQFF,TRBV27,TRBJ2-1,TRBD2
CASSLGAGLAGEQYF,TRBV7-2,TRBJ2-7,TRBD2
CASSYEDRRMQYF,TRBV6-5,TRBJ2-7,TRBD1
CASSPGQETDTQYF,TRBV14,TRBJ2-3,TRBD1
CATGLAGADEQFF,TRBV7-9,TRBJ2-1,TRBD2
CALAEGEGNTEAFF,TRBV2,TRBJ1-1,.
CASSLRSGGNFQYF,TRBV5-7,TRBJ2-5,TRBD2
CASSLQGGRDDTGELFF,TRBV7-7,TRBJ2-2,.
CASRTGAEQYF,TRBV2,TRBJ2-7,TRBD1
CASSQAGTSGANTQYF,TRBV4-3,TRBJ2-3,TRBD2
CASSSGGSNTEAFF,TRBV6-2/TRBV6-3,TRBJ1-1,.
CASSLVTGQGYGAFF,TRBV7-9,TRBJ1-1,.
CASSWDIYEQYF,TRBV6-5,TRBJ2-7,.
CSASAANYGYTF,TRBV20-1,TRBJ1-2,.
CASSYESGQGNSPLHF,TRBV18,TRBJ1-6,TRBD1
CSVKGTGGAGETQYF,TRBV29-1,TRBJ2-5,TRBD1
CASSPSPGADYGYTF,TRBV7-8,TRBJ1-2,.
CASSSGQLQETQYF,TRBV7-9,TRBJ2-5,.
CASSQDLGQKRHF,TRBV4-2,TRBJ1-5,.
CASSLAGGGKPQHF,TRBV5-1,TRBJ1-5,TRBD1
CASSEIGGISYGYTF,TRBV2,TRBJ1-2,.
CASSQHRVGEPQHF,TRBV3-1/TRBV3-2,TRBJ1-5,.
CASSLLQGGEQYF,TRBV7-2,TRBJ2-7,.